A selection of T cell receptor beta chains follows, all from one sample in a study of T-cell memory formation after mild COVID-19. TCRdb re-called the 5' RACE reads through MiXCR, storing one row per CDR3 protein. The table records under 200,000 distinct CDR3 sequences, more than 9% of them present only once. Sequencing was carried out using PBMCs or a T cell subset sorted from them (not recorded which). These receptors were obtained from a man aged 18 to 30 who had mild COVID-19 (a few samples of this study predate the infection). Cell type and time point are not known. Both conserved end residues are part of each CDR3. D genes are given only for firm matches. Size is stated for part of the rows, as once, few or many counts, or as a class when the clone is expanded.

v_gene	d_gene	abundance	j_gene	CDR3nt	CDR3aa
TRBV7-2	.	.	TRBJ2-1	TGTGCCAGCAGCCGCACGGACAGTTCGCGGTTCTTC	CASSRTDSSRFF
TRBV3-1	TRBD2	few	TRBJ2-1	TGTGCCAGCAGCCAAATCTTCGCCTCCGGGACTAGCTTGCATGAGCAGTTCTTC	CASSQIFASGTSLHEQFF
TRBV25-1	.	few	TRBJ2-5	TGTGCCAGCAGTGATGGGGGGGCCTCGGAGACCCAGTACTTC	CASSDGGASETQYF
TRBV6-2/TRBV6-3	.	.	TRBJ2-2	TGTGCCAGCAGATTAGGGGCCACCGGGGAGCTGTTTTTT	CASRLGATGELFF
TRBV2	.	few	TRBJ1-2	TGTGCCAGCACCTTGGTCGCGGGAACCGGTGGCTACACCTTC	CASTLVAGTGGYTF
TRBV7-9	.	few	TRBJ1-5	TGTGCCAGCAGCTTAGTTCAATCGGGGACGGGGAGCAATCAGCCCCAGCATTTT	CASSLVQSGTGSNQPQHF
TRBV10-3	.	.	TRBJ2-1	TGTGCCACCACCCCTGGGACCTACAATGAGCAGTTCTTC	CATTPGTYNEQFF
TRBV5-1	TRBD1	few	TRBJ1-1	TGCGCCAGCAGCTTGGGGACAGGGCGGACTGAAGCTTTCTTT	CASSLGTGRTEAFF
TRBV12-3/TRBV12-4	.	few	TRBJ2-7	TGTGCCAGCAGTCCCAGCGGGACAGCCTACGAGCAGTACTTC	CASSPSGTAYEQYF
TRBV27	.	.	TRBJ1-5	TGTGCCAGCAGTTTATTGGGGGGCGGGAATCAGCCCCAGCATTTT	CASSLLGGGNQPQHF
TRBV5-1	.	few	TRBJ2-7	TGCGCCAGCAGCTTCGCCCACGACAGTGGTTACGAGCAGTACTTC	CASSFAHDSGYEQYF
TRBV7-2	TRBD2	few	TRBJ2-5	TGTGCCAGCAGCTTCACCAGAGCGGGGGGTTCAGAGACCCAGTACTTC	CASSFTRAGGSETQYF
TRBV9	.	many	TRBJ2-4	TGTGCCAGCAGCGTAGGAAGTTCGGGAAACATTCAGTACTTC	CASSVGSSGNIQYF
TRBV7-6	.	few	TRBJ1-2	TGTGCCAGCAGCCACGGGGCGAGCTATGGCTACACCTTC	CASSHGASYGYTF
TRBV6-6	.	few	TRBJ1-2	TGTGTCGGGCGAACAGACGGGCGCTATGGCTACACCTTC	CVGRTDGRYGYTF
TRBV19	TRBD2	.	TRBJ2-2	TGTGCCTCGAGGGTCGGGACTATTAACACCGGGGAGCTGTTTTTT	CASRVGTINTGELFF
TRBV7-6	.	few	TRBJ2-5	TGTGCCAGCAGCTCCTTTAAAGAGACCCAGTACTTC	CASSSFKETQYF
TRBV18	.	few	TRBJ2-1	TGTGCCAGCTCACCTCCGACGGGTGGGTCCTACAATGAGCAGTTCTTC	CASSPPTGGSYNEQFF
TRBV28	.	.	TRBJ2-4	TGTGCCAGCAGCCCGCCAGCCAAAAACATTCAGTACTTC	CASSPPAKNIQYF
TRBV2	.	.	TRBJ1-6	TGTGCCAGCACCCGGCTACCCAATTCACCCCTCCACTTT	CASTRLPNSPLHF
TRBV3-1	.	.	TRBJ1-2	TGTGCCAGCAGCCTGGGACCGGCTAACTATGGCTACACCTTC	CASSLGPANYGYTF
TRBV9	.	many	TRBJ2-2	TGTGCCAGCAGTGTCGGGACACTAAACACCGGGGAGCTGTTTTTT	CASSVGTLNTGELFF
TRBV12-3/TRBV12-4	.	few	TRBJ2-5	TGTGCCAGCAGATGGGGACCCGAAGAGACCCAGTACTTC	CASRWGPEETQYF
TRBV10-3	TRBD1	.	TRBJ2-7	TGTGCCATCAGTGAGTCGACAGGGACCTACGAGCAGTACTTC	CAISESTGTYEQYF
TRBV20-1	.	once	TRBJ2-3	TGCAGTTGCGCCGGCGGGCAGGTCGCAGATACGCAGTATTTT	CSCAGGQVADTQYF
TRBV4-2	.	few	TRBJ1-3	TGTGCCAGCAGCCAAGAAGCAGGATCGGCGTCTGGAAACACCATATATTTT	CASSQEAGSASGNTIYF
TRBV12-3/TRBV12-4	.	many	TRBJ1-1	TGTGCCAGCAGGACGGGACTTATGAACACTGAAGCTTTCTTT	CASRTGLMNTEAFF
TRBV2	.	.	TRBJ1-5	TGTGCCAGCAGGTCCCCGAATCAGCCCCAGCATTTT	CASRSPNQPQHF
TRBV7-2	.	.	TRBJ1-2	TGTGCCAGCAGCTTAGGACCCGGCGAAGGCTACACCTTC	CASSLGPGEGYTF
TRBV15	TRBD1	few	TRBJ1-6	TGTGCCACCAGCAGAGGACAGGGAAATAATTCACCCCTCCACTTT	CATSRGQGNNSPLHF
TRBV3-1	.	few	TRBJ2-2	TGTGCCAGCAGCCTGATATCCACCGGGGAGCTGTTTTTT	CASSLISTGELFF
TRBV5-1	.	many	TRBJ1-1	TGCGCCAGCAGCACATGGACAGCGAACACTGAAGCTTTCTTT	CASSTWTANTEAFF
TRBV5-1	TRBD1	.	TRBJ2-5	TGCGCCAGCAGTCGGTTTAGCCAGGGGGAGGAGACCCAGTACTTC	CASSRFSQGEETQYF
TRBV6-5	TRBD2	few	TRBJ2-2	TGTGCCAGCAGCCGACTAGCGGGGGCCTCCTTAGGAGGGGAGCTGTTTTTT	CASSRLAGASLGGELFF
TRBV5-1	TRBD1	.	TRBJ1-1	TGCGCCAGCAGCTGGAGACCAGGGGGGAACACTGAAGCTTTCTTT	CASSWRPGGNTEAFF
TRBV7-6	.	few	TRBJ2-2	TGTGCCAGCAGCTTGGTTAGGGGAAACACCGGGGAGCTGTTTTTT	CASSLVRGNTGELFF
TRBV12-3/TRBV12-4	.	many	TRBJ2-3	TGTGCCAGCAGCCCACAAGTAGCAGATACGCAGTATTTT	CASSPQVADTQYF
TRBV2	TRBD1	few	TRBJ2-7	TGTGCCAGCAGTGAGAGGGGGACAGGGGTGAACGAGCAGTACTTC	CASSERGTGVNEQYF
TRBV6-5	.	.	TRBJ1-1	TGTGCCAGCAACTCCCGGCTGGGGAACACTGAAGCTTTCTTT	CASNSRLGNTEAFF
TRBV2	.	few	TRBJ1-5	TGTGCCAGCAGTGAACTTGGCCAGGGTTACAATCAGCCCCAGCATTTT	CASSELGQGYNQPQHF
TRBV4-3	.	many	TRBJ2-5	TGCGCCAGCAGCCAAGAAGCGAGGGTCAGGGAAGAGACCCAGTACTTC	CASSQEARVREETQYF
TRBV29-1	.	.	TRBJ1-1	TGCAGCGTCAAGGGGGCTTTCTTT	CSVKGAFF
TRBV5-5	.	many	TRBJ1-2	TGTGCCAGCAGCTTGGTGGGTAGCTATGGCTACACCTTC	CASSLVGSYGYTF
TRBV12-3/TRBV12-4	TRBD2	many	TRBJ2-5	TGTGCCAGCAGTTCCTCCGGGGGGCAAGAGACCCAGTACTTC	CASSSSGGQETQYF
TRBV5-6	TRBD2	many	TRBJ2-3	TGTGCCAGCAGCTTCCTTAGCGGGGGGCCTCTAGGAGATACGCAGTATTTT	CASSFLSGGPLGDTQYF